The rows below give T cell receptor beta chains drawn from one sample of a study of T cells after yellow fever vaccination. TCRdb processed the 5' RACE reads anew with MiXCR; each CDR3 protein has one entry. The table shows 350,000 to 550,000 distinct CDR3 sequences, with around a sixth occurring only once. The source was PBMCs, collected before the yellow fever booster vaccination. The receptors here all came from a man aged 18 to 29 who received the YFV17D yellow fever vaccine. The CDR3 runs from the conserved cysteine through the conserved F or W. The D gene is left open where the match is weak. Clone sizes are given selectively: once, few, many, or a class where the clone is expanded.

J,V,D,size,length,CDR3,DNA
TRBJ2-3,TRBV7-9,-,few,16,CASNPSRGRDTDTQYF,TGTGCCAGCAACCCGAGCCGGGGCAGAGACACAGATACGCAGTATTTT
TRBJ2-3,TRBV7-3,-,-,15,CASSQAPGRSDTQYF,TGTGCCAGCAGCCAGGCACCGGGACGATCAGATACGCAGTATTTT
TRBJ2-7,TRBV5-1,-,few,14,CASSFLGITNEQYF,TGCGCCAGCAGCTTTCTGGGGATCACGAACGAGCAGTACTTC
TRBJ2-7,TRBV7-9,-,few,13,CASAGGGWYEQYF,TGTGCCAGCGCAGGGGGGGGCTGGTACGAGCAGTACTTC
TRBJ2-1,TRBV4-3,-,-,13,CASSQRDYNEQFF,TGCGCCAGCAGCCAAAGGGATTACAATGAGCAGTTCTTC
TRBJ1-5,TRBV18,TRBD1,few,16,CASSPGQGGSNQPQHF,TGTGCCAGCTCACCAGGACAGGGTGGAAGCAATCAGCCCCAGCATTTT
TRBJ2-7,TRBV20-1,TRBD2,-,14,CSALAGGGAYEQYF,TGCAGTGCTCTGGCTGGCGGGGGGGCGTACGAGCAGTACTTC
TRBJ2-2,TRBV12-3/TRBV12-4,-,few,13,CASSPSKTGELFF,TGTGCCAGCAGTCCCTCAAAAACCGGGGAGCTGTTTTTT
TRBJ2-1,TRBV3-1,-,few,12,CASSYRWREQFF,TGTGCCAGCAGCTACCGGTGGAGGGAGCAGTTCTTC
TRBJ2-1,TRBV5-1,-,few,16,CASSLASAAVADEQFF,TGCGCCAGCAGCTTGGCCAGCGCGGCGGTGGCAGATGAGCAGTTCTTC
TRBJ2-7,TRBV6-2/TRBV6-3,TRBD1,few,13,CASSYGTVNEQYF,TGTGCCAGCAGTTACGGGACAGTCAACGAGCAGTACTTC
TRBJ1-3,TRBV25-1,-,-,8,CASNTIYF,TGTGCCAGCAACACCATATATTTT
TRBJ2-2,TRBV7-2,-,-,12,CASSATGVGLFF,TGTGCCAGCAGCGCGACCGGGGTTGGGCTGTTTTTT
TRBJ2-7,TRBV5-4,TRBD2,-,16,CASSLGTSLTTYEQYF,TGTGCCAGCAGCTTGGGGACTAGCTTAACCACCTACGAGCAGTACTTC
TRBJ1-5,TRBV5-1,TRBD1,few,17,CASSFLPGTGGSQPQHF,TGCGCCAGCAGTTTTCTGCCCGGGACAGGGGGTAGTCAGCCCCAGCATTTT
TRBJ2-7,TRBV7-3,TRBD1,-,15,CASSFTGTGAYEQYF,TGTGCCAGCAGCTTTACCGGGACAGGAGCCTACGAGCAGTACTTC
TRBJ1-2,TRBV29-1,TRBD1,-,11,CSVGTGGGYTF,TGCAGCGTTGGGACAGGGGGGGGCTACACCTTC
TRBJ2-5,TRBV7-9,-,-,16,CASSLGWAPVQETQYF,TGTGCCAGCAGCTTAGGGTGGGCTCCGGTGCAAGAGACCCAGTACTTC
TRBJ2-5,TRBV12-3/TRBV12-4,TRBD1,few,14,CASSTRDSKETQYF,TGTGCCAGCAGCACCCGGGACAGCAAAGAGACCCAGTACTTC
TRBJ2-7,TRBV2,TRBD2,-,15,CASSEAYSGGYEQYF,TGTGCCAGCAGTGAAGCGTACAGCGGGGGGTACGAGCAGTACTTC
TRBJ2-1,TRBV2,TRBD2,-,16,CASRRLAGGRGDEQFF,TGTGCCAGCAGACGACTAGCGGGGGGGCGAGGGGATGAGCAGTTCTTC
TRBJ2-5,TRBV5-1,-,many,12,CASSFLRETQYF,TGCGCCAGCAGCTTTCTACGAGAGACCCAGTACTTC
TRBJ2-7,TRBV7-9,-,few,14,CASSLGGVRLEQYF,TGTGCCAGCAGCTTAGGGGGGGTGAGACTCGAGCAGTACTTC
TRBJ1-2,TRBV7-2,TRBD1,few,14,CASTLPGGDYGYTF,TGTGCCAGCACCCTTCCAGGGGGGGACTATGGCTACACCTTC
TRBJ2-3,TRBV7-9,-,few,15,CASSPGADSTDTQYF,TGTGCCAGCAGCCCTGGAGCAGATAGCACAGATACGCAGTATTTT
TRBJ2-5,TRBV20-1,-,-,12,CSAPPDSKTQYF,TGCAGTGCTCCCCCGGACTCTAAGACCCAGTACTTC
TRBJ2-1,TRBV5-4,TRBD2,-,16,CASSSQTGGAYNEQFF,TGTGCCAGCAGCTCCCAAACCGGGGGGGCTTACAATGAGCAGTTCTTC
TRBJ2-7,TRBV4-2,-,-,15,CASSLATGLSYEQYF,TGTGCCAGCAGCCTGGCGACAGGCCTCTCCTACGAGCAGTACTTC
TRBJ2-5,TRBV5-1,-,medium-sized,13,CASSLEGQETQYF,TGTGCCAGCAGCTTAGAGGGCCAAGAGACCCAGTACTTC
TRBJ2-3,TRBV19,-,-,15,CASSIVNRAADTQYF,TGTGCCAGTAGTATAGTTAACAGGGCAGCAGATACGCAGTATTTT
TRBJ1-4,TRBV7-8,-,-,14,CASSREPLGEKLFF,TGTGCCAGCAGCCGCGAGCCCCTCGGTGAAAAACTGTTTTTT
TRBJ1-5,TRBV12-3/TRBV12-4,-,-,15,CASNRAGAEGQPQHF,TGTGCCAGCAATCGGGCAGGGGCGGAAGGTCAGCCCCAGCATTTT
TRBJ1-4,TRBV7-3,-,few,13,CASSLWENEKLFF,TGTGCCAGCAGCTTATGGGAAAATGAAAAACTGTTTTTT
TRBJ1-1,TRBV7-9,-,few,14,CASSLIGRNTEAFF,TGTGCCAGCAGCTTAATCGGCAGGAACACTGAAGCTTTCTTT
TRBJ1-5,TRBV6-2/TRBV6-3,-,-,14,CASNNGNSNQPQHF,TGTGCCAGCAACAATGGCAATAGCAATCAGCCCCAGCATTTT
TRBJ2-5,TRBV4-3,-,-,16,CASSQDHRGTQETQYF,TGCGCCAGCAGCCAAGATCATAGGGGGACCCAAGAGACCCAGTACTTC
TRBJ2-3,TRBV20-1,-,-,14,CSASPKWRTDTQYF,TGCAGTGCTAGTCCCAAGTGGAGAACAGATACGCAGTATTTT
TRBJ1-5,TRBV28,TRBD1,few,17,CASTSDRGFHSNQPQHF,TGTGCCAGCACCTCGGACAGGGGGTTCCATAGCAATCAGCCCCAGCATTTT
TRBJ2-7,TRBV6-5,-,few,14,CASSYSRAGYEQYF,TGTGCCAGCAGTTACTCCAGGGCGGGCTACGAGCAGTACTTC
TRBJ1-2,TRBV20-1,-,few,10,CSGGDYGYTF,TGCAGTGGTGGGGATTATGGCTACACCTTC
TRBJ1-2,TRBV28,-,-,12,CASSFRDVGYTF,TGTGCCAGCAGTTTCCGGGACGTGGGCTACACCTTC
TRBJ2-4,TRBV7-9,-,-,14,CASSLNGRENIQYF,TGTGCCAGCAGCTTGAACGGCCGTGAAAACATTCAGTACTTC
TRBJ1-5,TRBV6-5,-,-,15,CASNPGGGGYQPQHF,TGTGCCAGCAATCCCGGAGGAGGGGGGTATCAGCCCCAGCATTTT
TRBJ2-2,TRBV12-3/TRBV12-4,TRBD1,few,15,CASSPGQGGAGELFF,TGTGCCAGCAGCCCCGGACAGGGCGGAGCCGGGGAGCTGTTTTTT
TRBJ1-5,TRBV10-3,TRBD1,-,14,CAIKGQGVRQPQHF,TGTGCCATCAAAGGGCAGGGGGTGCGTCAGCCCCAGCATTTT
TRBJ2-7,TRBV20-1,TRBD1,few,17,CSAPRVATTGDPYEQYF,TGCAGTGCTCCTAGGGTAGCAACGACAGGGGACCCCTACGAGCAGTACTTC
TRBJ2-1,TRBV5-1,-,many,14,CASSYGGPPNEQFF,TGCGCCAGCAGCTACGGGGGGCCCCCCAATGAGCAGTTCTTC
TRBJ1-4,TRBV20-1,-,few,13,CSARADPNEKLFF,TGCAGTGCTAGGGCAGACCCTAATGAAAAACTGTTTTTT
TRBJ1-1,TRBV7-2,-,many,12,CASSLYGTEAFF,TGTGCCAGCAGCTTATATGGCACTGAAGCTTTCTTT
TRBJ2-5,TRBV9,TRBD2,-,14,CASSVVASGETQYF,TGTGCCAGCAGCGTAGTAGCTAGCGGGGAGACCCAGTACTTC
TRBJ2-5,TRBV6-2/TRBV6-3,-,few,13,CASARLRQETQYF,TGTGCCAGCGCACGTCTCCGCCAAGAGACCCAGTACTTC
TRBJ1-3,TRBV6-1,-,few,16,CASKPESHYSGNTIYF,TGTGCCAGCAAACCGGAGTCCCACTACTCTGGAAACACCATATATTTT
TRBJ1-1,TRBV5-5,TRBD1,few,14,CASSQTTGDTEAFF,TGTGCCAGCAGCCAGACCACAGGGGACACTGAAGCTTTCTTT
TRBJ2-5,TRBV7-2,-,few,14,CASSFQRGAETQYF,TGTGCCAGCAGCTTTCAACGGGGCGCAGAGACCCAGTACTTC
TRBJ1-1,TRBV12-3/TRBV12-4,-,few,14,CASSLREMNTEAFF,TGTGCCAGCAGTTTAAGGGAAATGAACACTGAAGCTTTCTTT
TRBJ2-5,TRBV9,-,many,13,CASSLRLQETQYF,TGTGCCAGCAGTTTAAGACTCCAAGAGACCCAGTACTTC
TRBJ2-5,TRBV20-1,TRBD1,-,16,CSANRIDRGLAETQYF,TGCAGTGCTAACCGGATTGACAGGGGGCTGGCGGAGACCCAGTACTTC
TRBJ2-1,TRBV12-3/TRBV12-4,-,-,13,CASNWDGNNEQFF,TGTGCCAGCAACTGGGACGGGAACAATGAGCAGTTCTTC
TRBJ1-1,TRBV6-1,-,-,15,CASTRDRRSNTEAFF,TGTGCCAGCACACGGGACCGAAGATCTAACACTGAAGCTTTCTTT
TRBJ2-1,TRBV29-1,-,few,13,CSVGPGTYNEQFF,TGCAGCGTTGGACCGGGCACCTACAATGAGCAGTTCTTC